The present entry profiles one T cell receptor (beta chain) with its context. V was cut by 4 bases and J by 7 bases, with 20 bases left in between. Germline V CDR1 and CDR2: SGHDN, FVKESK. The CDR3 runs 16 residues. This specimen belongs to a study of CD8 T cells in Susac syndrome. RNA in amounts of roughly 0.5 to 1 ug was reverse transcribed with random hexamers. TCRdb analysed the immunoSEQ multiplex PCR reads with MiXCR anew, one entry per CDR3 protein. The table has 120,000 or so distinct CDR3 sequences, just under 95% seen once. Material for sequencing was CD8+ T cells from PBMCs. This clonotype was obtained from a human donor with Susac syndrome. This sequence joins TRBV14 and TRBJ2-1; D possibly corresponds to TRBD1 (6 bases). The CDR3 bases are TGTGCCAGCAGCCTGACAGGAACACCCCCTGTAAATGAGCAGTTCTTC. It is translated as CASSLTGTPPVNEQFF.